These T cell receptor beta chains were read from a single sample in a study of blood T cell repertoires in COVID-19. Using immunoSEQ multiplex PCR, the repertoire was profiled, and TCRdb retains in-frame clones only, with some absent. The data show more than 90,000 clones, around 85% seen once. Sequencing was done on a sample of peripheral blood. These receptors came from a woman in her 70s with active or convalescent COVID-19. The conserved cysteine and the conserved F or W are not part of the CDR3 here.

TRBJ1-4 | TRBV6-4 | ASRDLGQTATNEKLF
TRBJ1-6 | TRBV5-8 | ASRVRDIYNSPLH
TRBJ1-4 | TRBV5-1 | ASSPGTGDEKLF
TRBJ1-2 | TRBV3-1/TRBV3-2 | ASSPLGRDYT
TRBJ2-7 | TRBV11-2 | ASSRDRGNEQY
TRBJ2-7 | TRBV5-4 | ASSLARGARGGSGYEQY
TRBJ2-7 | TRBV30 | AWKAGYEQY
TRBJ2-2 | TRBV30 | AWSAVTGELF
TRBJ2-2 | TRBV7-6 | ASSQRVMNTGELF
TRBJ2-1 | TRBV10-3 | AISEALGRRF
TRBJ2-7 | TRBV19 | ASSGTSGSYEQY
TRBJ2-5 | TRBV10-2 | ASSGGLAGRWETQY
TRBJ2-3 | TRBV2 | ASRRTSGTDTQY
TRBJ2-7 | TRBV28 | ASSLGQGLYEQY
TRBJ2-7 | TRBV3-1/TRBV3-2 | ASSPQRLAGAYEQY
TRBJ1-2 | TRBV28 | ASSLPDRGMYGYT
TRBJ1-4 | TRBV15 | ATSRVGEKLF
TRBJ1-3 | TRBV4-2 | ASSQGGQISGNTIY
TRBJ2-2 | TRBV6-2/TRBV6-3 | ASSFPRGSSTGELF
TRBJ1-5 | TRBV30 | AWSSGDSNQPQH
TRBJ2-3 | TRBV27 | ASGTGRDTQY
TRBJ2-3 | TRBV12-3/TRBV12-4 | ASSFGNTDTQY
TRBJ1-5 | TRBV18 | ASSDTLSGSGNQPQH
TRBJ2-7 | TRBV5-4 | ASSLAGTSARSSYEQY
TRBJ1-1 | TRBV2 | ASHRGGGTEAF
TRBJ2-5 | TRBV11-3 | ASSLIGGVETQY
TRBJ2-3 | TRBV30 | ACGSPDTQY
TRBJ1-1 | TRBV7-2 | ASNKQGGTPNTEAF
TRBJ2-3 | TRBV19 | ASRDRGTDTQY
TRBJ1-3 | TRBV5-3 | ARSRRDRGLFSGNTIY
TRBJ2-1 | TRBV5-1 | ASSLGDRYNEQF
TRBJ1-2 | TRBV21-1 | ASISLDRRPYGYT
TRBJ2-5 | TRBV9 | ASSPGLAGPQETQY
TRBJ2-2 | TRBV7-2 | ASSPYTGELF
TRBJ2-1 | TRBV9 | ASSVAGDVYNEQF
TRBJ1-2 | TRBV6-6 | ASSTGQNYGYT
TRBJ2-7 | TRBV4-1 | ASSPYRTSSKSYEQY
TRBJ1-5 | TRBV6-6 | ASSYEGAGGQPQH
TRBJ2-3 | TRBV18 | ASSPRTGGGTDTQY
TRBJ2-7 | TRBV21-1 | ASSRVLTSGNSYEQY
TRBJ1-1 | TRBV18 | ASSPAGYGTEAF
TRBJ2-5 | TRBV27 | ASRGLETQY
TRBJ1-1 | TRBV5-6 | ASSLGVGQGRTEAF
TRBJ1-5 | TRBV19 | ASSLDRLSNQPQH
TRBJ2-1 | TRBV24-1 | ATRATSGKDNEQF
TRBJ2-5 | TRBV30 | AWSAPRDWRQETQY
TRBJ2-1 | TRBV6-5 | ASSNPGLAGYEQF
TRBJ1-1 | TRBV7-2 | ASSFSGLNTEAF
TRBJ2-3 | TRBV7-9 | ASSSITGSDTQY
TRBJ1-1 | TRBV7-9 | ASSWTGDTEAF
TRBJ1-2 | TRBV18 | ASSPAQGNYGYT
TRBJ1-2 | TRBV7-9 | ASSSSWGTGTGLDYGYT
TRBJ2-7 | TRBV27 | ASSPKQGNLYEQY
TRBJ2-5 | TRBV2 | ASSSSLGETQY
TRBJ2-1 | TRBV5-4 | ASSLTGTPNNEQF
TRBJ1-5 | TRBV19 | ASSGRRRTSNQPQH
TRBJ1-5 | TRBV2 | AMRDSLNQPQH
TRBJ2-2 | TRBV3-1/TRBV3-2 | ASSHGTSVGELF
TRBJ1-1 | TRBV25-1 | ASSEYLSTEAF
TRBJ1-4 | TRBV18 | ASSPGQGGEKLF